The rows below give T cell receptor beta chains drawn from one sample of a study of blood T cell repertoires in COVID-19. TCRdb's copy holds only in-frame clones and misses some; the assay was immunoSEQ multiplex PCR. The table records 100,000 to 120,000 clones, 88% of them present only once. Material for sequencing was peripheral blood. The source is a human donor in a cohort sampled during active COVID-19. Both conserved end residues are part of each CDR3. D genes are given only for firm matches. Size is stated for part of the rows, as once, few or many counts, or as a class when the clone is expanded.

V: TRBV7-9; D: -; size: -; J: TRBJ1-1; CDR3: CASSPLGAGVSEAFF; DNA: TGTGCCAGCAGTCCTCTGGGAGCCGGGGTGTCTGAAGCTTTCTTT
V: TRBV6-5; D: -; size: -; J: TRBJ1-2; CDR3: CASSYSAALGYTF; DNA: TGTGCCAGCAGTTACTCGGCTGCTCTGGGCTACACCTTC
V: TRBV5-5; D: -; size: -; J: TRBJ2-6; CDR3: CASSRQAGTGISGANVLTF; DNA: TGTGCCAGCAGCCGGCAGGCTGGTACAGGGATCTCTGGGGCCAACGTCCTGACTTTC
V: TRBV11-3; D: TRBD2; size: -; J: TRBJ2-2; CDR3: CASSSGLIEPISTGELFF; DNA: TGTGCCAGCAGCTCGGGACTAATAGAACCCATCTCCACCGGGGAGCTGTTTTTT
V: TRBV12-3/TRBV12-4; D: -; size: -; J: TRBJ1-2; CDR3: CASRLGVIYGYTF; DNA: TGTGCCAGCAGGCTCGGGGTTATCTATGGCTACACCTTC
V: TRBV11-3; D: -; size: few; J: TRBJ1-2; CDR3: CASSLTRNYGYTF; DNA: TGTGCCAGCAGCTTAACCAGGAACTATGGCTACACCTTC
V: TRBV28; D: -; size: -; J: TRBJ1-2; CDR3: CASSLEPFYGYTF; DNA: TGTGCCAGCAGTTTAGAGCCCTTCTATGGCTACACCTTC
V: TRBV5-6; D: TRBD2; size: once; J: TRBJ2-1; CDR3: CASSSLAGGLF; DNA: TGTGCCAGCAGCTCACTAGCGGGAGGGCTCTTC
V: TRBV7-3; D: -; size: -; J: TRBJ2-7; CDR3: CASSLGVGDSYEQYF; DNA: TGTGCCAGCAGCTTAGGAGTAGGAGACTCCTACGAGCAGTACTTC
V: TRBV30; D: TRBD1; size: -; J: TRBJ1-1; CDR3: CAWNGQGPSEAFF; DNA: TGTGCCTGGAACGGACAGGGGCCATCAGAAGCTTTCTTT
V: TRBV6-5; D: TRBD1; size: -; J: TRBJ1-3; CDR3: CASSSRTGERNTIYF; DNA: TGTGCCAGCAGTTCCCGGACAGGGGAGAGAAACACCATATATTTT
V: TRBV7-9; D: TRBD2; size: -; J: TRBJ2-7; CDR3: CASSLEREGPYEQYF; DNA: TGTGCCAGCAGCTTAGAACGGGAGGGCCCCTACGAGCAGTACTTC
V: TRBV18; D: TRBD1; size: -; J: TRBJ2-7; CDR3: CASSPQGARNEQYF; DNA: TGTGCCAGCTCACCACAGGGGGCGAGGAACGAGCAGTACTTC
V: TRBV19; D: TRBD1; size: few; J: TRBJ2-7; CDR3: CASSNRDSNSYEQYF; DNA: TGTGCCAGTAGTAACCGGGACAGTAACTCGTACGAGCAGTACTTC
V: TRBV4-2; D: -; size: -; J: TRBJ1-5; CDR3: CASSQYYRSNQPQHF; DNA: TGTGCCAGCAGCCAATACTACAGGAGCAATCAGCCCCAGCATTTT
V: TRBV19; D: TRBD1; size: -; J: TRBJ2-7; CDR3: CASSIWTGGSYEQYF; DNA: TGTGCCAGTAGTATCTGGACAGGAGGCTCCTACGAGCAGTACTTC
V: TRBV3-1/TRBV3-2; D: TRBD1; size: -; J: TRBJ2-7; CDR3: CASSQGDRPYEQYF; DNA: TGTGCCAGCAGCCAAGGGGACAGACCTTACGAGCAGTACTTC
V: TRBV6-5; D: -; size: -; J: TRBJ2-7; CDR3: CASSETVSYEQYF; DNA: TGTGCCAGCAGCGAGACAGTTTCCTACGAGCAGTACTTC
V: TRBV5-1; D: -; size: -; J: TRBJ2-2; CDR3: CASSLAVIALNTGELFF; DNA: TGCGCCAGCAGCTTGGCCGTAATAGCTTTGAACACCGGGGAGCTGTTTTTT
V: TRBV5-1; D: -; size: -; J: TRBJ2-3; CDR3: CASSLALARDTQYF; DNA: TGCGCCAGCAGCTTGGCCCTAGCCCGGGATACGCAGTATTTT